The present TCR beta chain was sequenced within a study of metastatic and nonmetastatic thyroid tumors. Study at large: Repertoire comparison spanned blood and tumor or nodule tissue of malignant and benign thyroid patients. General observations from the study: Patients with malignant thyroid tumors reportedly had significantly higher TCR beta diversity than those with benign nodules, in blood and tumor.

This CDR3 has 15 amino acids. From germline, CDR1 is SGHNT and CDR2 YYREEE (reference sequence). J lost 8 bases, V lost 3 bases, and 11 bases had no gene match. No patient had received any treatment before thyroid surgery. As to this clone: The target antigen is unknown.

Authors' methods: Construction of a distant-metastasis classifier for papillary thyroid cancer relied on CDR3 differences across clinicopathological groups. Via MiXCR, TCRdb re-called the PCR reads. These V and J calls derive from TCRdb rather than the authors' analysis. The table shows under 25,000 clones, with roughly 20% occurring only once. Sequencing used adjacent normal tissue. The genes are TRBV5-4 and TRBJ2-3; 8 bases are shared with TRBD1. This clonotype originated in a female donor with papillary thyroid cancer or a benign thyroid nodule (not recorded which). Some clones in this sample may be carry-over from other donors' samples. The CDR3 protein is CASSSNRGLQGTQYF. CDR3 coding DNA: TGTGCCAGCAGCTCTAACAGGGGGTTACAGGGTACGCAGTATTTT.